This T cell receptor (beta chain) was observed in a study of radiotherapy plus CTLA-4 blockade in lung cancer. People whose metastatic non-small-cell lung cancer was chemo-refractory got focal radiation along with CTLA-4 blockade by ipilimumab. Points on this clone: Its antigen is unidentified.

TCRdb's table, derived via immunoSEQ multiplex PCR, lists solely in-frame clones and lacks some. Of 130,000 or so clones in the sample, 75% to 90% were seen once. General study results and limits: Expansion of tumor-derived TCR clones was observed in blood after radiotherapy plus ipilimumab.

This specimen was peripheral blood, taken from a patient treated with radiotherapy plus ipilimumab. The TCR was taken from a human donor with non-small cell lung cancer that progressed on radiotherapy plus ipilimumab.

The CDR3 here is CASSLVVDNEQFF. The CDR3 DNA reads TGCGCCAGCAGCTTGGTAGTGGACAATGAGCAGTTCTTC. The rearrangement joins TRBV5-1 to TRBJ2-1; D is unresolved. In germline, CDR1 is SGHRS, CDR2 YFSETQ. V was cut by 0 bases and J by 5 bases, with 6 bases left in between. This CDR3 has 13 residues.